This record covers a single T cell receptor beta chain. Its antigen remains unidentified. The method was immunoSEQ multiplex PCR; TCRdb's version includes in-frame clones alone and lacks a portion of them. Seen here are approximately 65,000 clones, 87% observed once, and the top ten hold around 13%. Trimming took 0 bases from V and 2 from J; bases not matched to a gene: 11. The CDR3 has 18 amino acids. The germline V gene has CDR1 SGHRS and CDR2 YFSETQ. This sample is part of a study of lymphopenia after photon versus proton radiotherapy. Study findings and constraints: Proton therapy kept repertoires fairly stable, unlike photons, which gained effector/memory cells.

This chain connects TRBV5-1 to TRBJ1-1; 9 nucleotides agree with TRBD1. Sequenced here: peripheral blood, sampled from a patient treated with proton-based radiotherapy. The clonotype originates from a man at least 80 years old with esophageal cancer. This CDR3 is CASSLGIPGQGINTEAFF. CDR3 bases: TGCGCCAGCAGCTTGGGGATCCCGGGACAGGGTATAAACACTGAAGCTTTCTTT. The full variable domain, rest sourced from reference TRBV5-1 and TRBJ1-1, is KAGVTQTPRYLIKTRGQQVTLSCSPISGHRSVSWYQQTPGQGLQFLFEYFSETQRNKGNFPGRFSGRQFSNSRSEMNVSTLELGDSALYLCASSLGIPGQGINTEAFFGQGTRLTVV.